A selection of T cell receptor beta chains follows, all from one sample in a study of T cells expressing NK-cell markers. From its re-call of the 5' RACE reads, TCRdb lists each CDR3 protein once, without DNA. The ten top clones account for under 0.5%, within a sample of around 280,000 distinct CDR3 sequences. The sequenced sample was blood T cells: a sorted CD56 or NKG2C T cell subset, CD4+ or CD8+ T cells, or bulk PBMC T cells (not recorded which). The receptors derive from a man aged 18 to 29 in good health. Each CDR3 is given with its conserved first and last residue. Clone size is not always given. Where it is, it says once, few, many or a class for expanded clones.

j_call clone_size v_call cdr3_aa
TRBJ2-1 . TRBV4-3 CASSQDRGWEGPGGEQFF
TRBJ2-7 . TRBV12-3/TRBV12-4 CASSPNSGRDSYEQYF
TRBJ2-3 . TRBV12-3/TRBV12-4 CASSLSSGVKDTQYF
TRBJ1-1 . TRBV27 CASRGRGGINTEAFF
TRBJ2-3 . TRBV7-8 CASSPRGRTGRDTQYF
TRBJ2-3 . TRBV12-3/TRBV12-4 CAGRGVTDTQYF
TRBJ2-1 . TRBV6-2/TRBV6-3 CASTYGTEQFF
TRBJ1-1 . TRBV6-1 CASSPRRGYTEAFF
TRBJ2-7 . TRBV19 CATKPGQGHEQYF
TRBJ2-1 . TRBV12-3/TRBV12-4 CASSQRTPPDEQFF
TRBJ1-5 . TRBV2 CASRRTRNQPQHF
TRBJ2-1 . TRBV9 CASSDLRNEQFF
TRBJ2-1 . TRBV10-3 CAISVTSGAGEEQFF
TRBJ1-1 . TRBV5-6 CASSPGFGIMNTEAFF
TRBJ1-6 . TRBV6-5 CASSYSEYNSPLHF
TRBJ1-3 . TRBV20-1 CSASNMGNTIYF
TRBJ2-1 . TRBV5-1 CASSLLRTTVREQFF
TRBJ2-7 . TRBV28 CASSPRTLAYEQYF
TRBJ2-6 . TRBV9 CASSVELAGGANVLTF
TRBJ2-5 . TRBV6-1 CASSVQGGETQYF
TRBJ1-3 . TRBV6-1 CASSVTDSGNTIYF
TRBJ2-5 . TRBV10-3 CAISVGERETQYF
TRBJ2-1 . TRBV27 CASSITRRREGHEQFF
TRBJ2-3 . TRBV6-1 CASSEGTPNTQYF
TRBJ1-4 . TRBV18 CASSPPVGTNEKLFF
TRBJ2-3 . TRBV5-1 CASSLATPGGRDTQYF
TRBJ2-1 . TRBV5-1 CASMVAGDAYNEQFF
TRBJ2-3 . TRBV4-1 CASSQGEADLTDTQYF
TRBJ1-5 . TRBV7-8 CASSLQGQQDQPQHF
TRBJ2-1 . TRBV10-2 CASERQTGETYNEQFF
TRBJ2-3 . TRBV12-3/TRBV12-4 CASSSGLALSADTQYF
TRBJ2-3 medium-sized TRBV12-3/TRBV12-4 CASSLRTDTQYF
TRBJ2-3 . TRBV2 CASMGTSGTPSDTQYF